These 10 T cell receptor beta chains came from one sample sequenced in a study of blood T cell repertoires in COVID-19. Clones were read by immunoSEQ multiplex PCR, and TCRdb kept only the in-frame ones, dropping some. The sample contains some 70,000 clones, 81% of which appear only once. The sequencing sample was made of peripheral blood. The receptors derive from a woman between 65 and 79 years old with acute or convalescent COVID-19.

The chain links TRBV30 to TRBJ1-1; 7 bases match TRBD1. The J segment lost 2 bases and the V segment lost 3 bases, leaving 6 bases of the junction unmatched. Germline V lookup: CDR1 GTSNPN, CDR2 SVGIG (reference sequence). The CDR3 covers 14 residues. The CDR3 loop is CAWRYRGVNTEAFF. The CDR3 bases are TGTGCCTGGAGGTACAGGGGAGTCAACACTGAAGCTTTCTTT.

V is TRBV5-1 and J is TRBJ2-4; D may be TRBD1 (5 bases). Looked up from germline, CDR1 is SGHRS and CDR2 is YFSETQ. The CDR3 spans 13 residues. V gave up 4 bases and J gave up 5 bases, with 10 bases separating them. The CDR3: CASSMPTENIQYF. As DNA, the CDR3 is TGCGCCAGCAGCATGCCGACAGAAAACATTCAGTACTTC.

This rearrangement joins TRBV10-3 to TRBJ1-2; 9 nucleotides line up with TRBD1. V lost 7 bases, J lost 8 bases, and 11 bases stayed unmatched. Germline assignment: CDR1 ENHRY and CDR2 SYGVKD. The CDR3 runs to 14 residues. The CDR3 DNA is TGTGCCATCACTAAACAGGGGGCAGGGAGAGGCTACACCTTC. Its protein product is CAITKQGAGRGYTF.

The rearrangement links TRBV15 to TRBJ1-2, with 7 bases fitting TRBD1. Germline values: CDR1 LNHNV, CDR2 YYDKDF (reference sequence). The ends lost 0 bases at V and 8 bases at J; junction bases unmatched: 9. The CDR3 has 15 amino acids. The CDR3 sequence: CATSRDPTGLGGYTF. The CDR3 bases are TGTGCCACCAGCAGAGATCCGACAGGGCTCGGGGGCTACACCTTC.

The chain links TRBV6-4 to TRBJ2-3; 9 nucleotides align to TRBD1. This CDR3 is 15 amino acids long. The germline gives CDR1 MRHNA, CDR2 SNTAGT. V dropped 2 bases and J dropped 8; count of bases not matched to a gene: 8. The DNA for the CDR3 is TGTGCCAGCAGTGACGCACAGGGGGCAGCAGGTACGCAGTATTTT. Translation: CASSDAQGAAGTQYF.

This chain uses TRBV6-4 with TRBJ2-1; TRBD2 agrees at 12 bases. Germline assignment: CDR1 MRHNA and CDR2 SNTAGT. Trimming at V came to 6 bases and at J to 2 bases, leaving 5 bases not matched to a gene. The CDR3 is made up of 16 amino acids. The chain's CDR3 is CASSPLAGGPYNEQFF. The CDR3 coding sequence is TGTGCCAGCAGCCCACTAGCGGGAGGCCCCTACAATGAGCAGTTCTTC.

This clone was picked up a small number of times. This chain uses TRBV7-6 with TRBJ2-1, with D tentatively TRBD1 (6 bases). This CDR3 has 16 amino acids. Germline CDR1 reads SGHVS; CDR2 reads FNYEAQ. Trimming stripped 0 bases from V and 4 bases from J, with 13 bases between. As DNA, the CDR3 is TGTGCCAGCAGCTTAGCCGGACAGTCTTTTTACAATGAGCAGTTCTTC. Translating gives CASSLAGQSFYNEQFF. Variable domain in full (rest from reference TRBV7-6 and TRBJ2-1): GAGVSQSPRYKVTKRGQDVALRCDPISGHVSLYWYRQALGQGPEFLTYFNYEAQQDKSGLPNDRFSAERPEGSISTLTIQRTEQRDSAMYRCASSLAGQSFYNEQFFGPGTRLTVL.

V and J are TRBV11-3 and TRBJ2-3; D remains unclear. Germline lookup yields CDR1 SGHNT and CDR2 YENEEA. The length of the CDR3 is 13 residues. V gave up 5 bases and J gave up 5 bases, with 11 bases separating them. In DNA form, the CDR3 reads TGTGCCAGCAGCGACTCCCTGCAAGATACGCAGTATTTT. Translated, it gives CASSDSLQDTQYF.

This sequence joins TRBV4-1 and TRBJ2-1; D perhaps matches TRBD2 (6 bases). The CDR3 length is 12 residues. CDR1 is MGHRA and CDR2 is YSYEKL in the germline V gene. V was shortened by 4 bases and J by 9 bases, with 10 bases between the two germline ends. CDR3 sequence (DNA): TGCGCCAGCAGCCCGGGAGATCGTGAGCAGTTCTTC. It encodes CASSPGDREQFF.

V and J are TRBV6-5 and TRBJ2-7; maybe TRBD2 (7 bases). Germline values: CDR1 MNHEY, CDR2 SVGAGI. This CDR3 spans 15 amino acids. Trimming shortened V by 1 base and J by 0 bases, and 10 bases separated the two germline ends. The CDR3 spells CASSYLGGGSYEQYF. DNA of the CDR3: TGTGCCAGCAGTTACTTAGGGGGGGGCTCCTACGAGCAGTACTTC.